This T cell receptor beta chain was identified in a study of T cells in Graves' hyperthyroidism and ophthalmopathy. Study findings and constraints: For ophthalmopathy, model prediction preceded onset by a median roughly 5.9 months. Stable hyperthyroidism was told apart from ophthalmopathy by a model built on 13 V-J features.

Uncontrolled infection, other autoimmune disease, pregnancy and lactation each barred patients from inclusion. This clonotype was recorded a few times. No antigen is known for it. Amplification of TCR beta CDR3 regions used RNA as the template. The HTBI primer set was used in a first-round RT-PCR of the TCR CDR3. TCRdb ran MiXCR on the multiplex PCR reads and lists one entry per CDR3 protein. The sample includes about 520,000 distinct CDR3 sequences, roughly 25% of them seen just once. The sequence derives from a woman aged 25 to 39 with Graves' ophthalmopathy. Sequenced sample: blood.

Here the CDR3 DNA reads TGCGCCAGCAGCCAAGATTCGGGGTTGGGCAATCAGCCCCAGCATTTT. It is translated as CASSQDSGLGNQPQHF. This chain joins TRBV4-1 and TRBJ1-5; D uncertain. Germline CDR1 reads MGHRA; CDR2 reads YSYEKL. V was clipped by 0 bases and J by 2 bases, with 11 bases between them. The CDR3 contains 16 residues.